The 5 T cell receptor beta chains below were found in one sample sequenced in a study of shared clonotypes between healthy human individuals. TCRdb's table, derived via immunoSEQ multiplex PCR, lists solely in-frame clones and lacks some. This sample has roughly 700,000 clones, with about 74% found just once. The sample taken for sequencing was memory CD4+ T cells sorted from blood. Subset specified: CD45RA-negative fraction. Every receptor here comes from a woman aged 25 to 39 in good health.

The gene calls are TRBV18 and TRBJ2-7; 9 bases fit TRBD1. Germline V gene lookup returns CDR1 KGHSH and CDR2 LQKENI. Trimming took 3 bases from V and 5 from J; bases not matched to a gene: 5. This CDR3 has 14 residues. CDR3 in DNA: TGTGCCAGCTCACCTGGGACAGGGAGGGACGAGCAGTACTTC. Protein sequence: CASSPGTGRDEQYF.

The count of this clone is one. The V gene is TRBV19, the J gene TRBJ1-2; the D is unclear. The length of the CDR3 is 14 residues. Germline lookup yields CDR1 LNHDA and CDR2 SQIVND (reference sequence). The V end was cut by 6 bases, the J end by 0 bases, with 11 bases between. CDR3 sequence (DNA): TGTGCCAGTAGCTTATGGGAAACTAACTATGGCTACACCTTC. This translates into CASSLWETNYGYTF.

This chain links TRBV6-1 with TRBJ2-5; possible D gene TRBD1, 5 bases. Germline lookup yields CDR1 MNHNS and CDR2 SASEGT. The CDR3 has 15 residues. Trimming shortened V by 4 bases and J by 1 base, and 13 bases separated the two germline ends. The DNA for the CDR3 is TGTGCCAGCAGTGGTCAGGGATGGGGCCAAGAGACCCAGTACTTC. Amino acids: CASSGQGWGQETQYF.

Remarks on this clone: The sample has other DNA sequences that encode this CDR3 too. The V gene is TRBV27, the J gene TRBJ2-2; 12 bases line up with TRBD2. Germline V gene lookup returns CDR1 MNHEY and CDR2 SMNVEV (reference sequence). This CDR3 spans 14 amino acids. V dropped 7 bases and J dropped 5; count of bases not matched to a gene: 2. The CDR3 region is CASTGTSGTGELFF. The CDR3 nucleotides are TGTGCCAGCACCGGGACTAGCGGGACCGGGGAGCTGTTTTTT.

The chain combines TRBV11-2 with TRBJ2-5; no clear D. CDR1 is SGHAT, CDR2 FQNNGV, per germline. This CDR3 region has 14 residues. V lost 5 bases to trimming and J lost 4 bases, with 14 bases between them. CDR3 sequence: CASSGRIMGETQYF. The DNA of the CDR3 is TGTGCCAGCAGCGGCCGGATCATGGGAGAGACCCAGTACTTC. Combining the CDR3 with reference TRBV11-2 and TRBJ2-5 gives the whole variable domain EAGVAQSPRYKIIEKRQSVAFWCNPISGHATLYWYQQILGQGPKLLIQFQNNGVVDDSQLPKDRFSAERLKGVDSTLKIQPAKLEDSAVYLCASSGRIMGETQYFGPGTRLLVL.